This T cell receptor (beta chain) was identified during a study of blood T cell repertoires in COVID-19. Study-level information: Spain, Italy and the United States supplied samples that represented acute and convalescent COVID-19. Nucleic acid was either cDNA or gDNA, and it came from T cells, B-cell-depleted T cells, or PBMCs.

CDR1 is ENHRY and CDR2 is SYGVKD in the germline V gene. The length of the CDR3 is 15 residues. Trimming pared 6 bases from V and 6 bases from J, leaving 15 bases between. The method was immunoSEQ multiplex PCR; TCRdb's version includes in-frame clones alone and lacks a portion of them. The table lists under 130,000 clones, roughly 90% of them singletons. The TCR was taken from a human donor in a cohort sampled during active COVID-19. Sequencing used peripheral blood. This chain connects TRBV10-3 to TRBJ1-6, with D perhaps matching TRBD1 (6 bases). CDR3 sequence: CAISANREGNSPLHF. As DNA, the CDR3 is TGTGCCATCAGCGCCAACAGGGAGGGTAATTCACCCCTCCACTTT.